Each of the 15 T cell receptor beta chains below was sequenced from the same sample in a study of cytomegalovirus exposure and HLA in healthy donors. Primers: 60 Vbeta forward and 13 Jbeta reverse. Libraries were prepared by immunoSEQ multiplex PCR; TCRdb keeps only in-frame clonotypes and omits some of them. Of about 94,000 clones listed, roughly 79% are singletons. Sequencing was done on a sample of PBMCs. These receptors came from a woman aged 40 to 50 in good health and CMV-seronegative.

With regard to this clone: The same CDR3 can be traced to other DNA sequences in this sample. This chain connects TRBV28 to TRBJ2-7; 8 nucleotides align to TRBD1. The J segment lost 7 bases and the V segment lost 2 bases, leaving 13 bases of the junction unmatched. CDR3 length: 16 amino acids. The germline gives CDR1 MDHEN, CDR2 SYDVKM. This chain's CDR3 is CASSLTGGIRRYEQYF. In DNA, the CDR3 is TGTGCCAGCAGTTTAACAGGGGGAATCCGGAGGTATGAGCAGTACTTC. Supplemented by reference TRBV28 and TRBJ2-7, the full variable domain reads DVKVTQSSRYLVKRTGEKVFLECVQDMDHENMFWYRQDPGLGLRLIYFSYDVKMKEKGDIPEGYSVSREKKERFSLILESASTNQTSMYLCASSLTGGIRRYEQYFGPGTRLTVT.

The chain has TRBV30 and TRBJ2-2; D is ambiguous. Germline values: CDR1 GTSNPN, CDR2 SVGIG (reference sequence). Trimming removed 0 bases from V and 5 bases from J, with 4 bases in between. This CDR3 spans 12 amino acids. CDR3 in DNA: TGTGCCTGGAGTGTTCAAACCGGGGAGCTGTTTTTT. It is translated as CAWSVQTGELFF.

This chain uses TRBV7-6 with TRBJ2-1; TRBD2 agrees at 7 bases. Germline lookup yields CDR1 SGHVS and CDR2 FNYEAQ. J gave up 3 bases and V 0 bases, and 5 bases lay outside the gene matches. This CDR3 is 16 amino acids long. The CDR3 region is CASSLAHGLDYNEQFF. The CDR3 nucleotides are TGTGCCAGCAGCTTAGCGCATGGACTAGACTACAATGAGCAGTTCTTC.

This chain uses TRBV4-1 with TRBJ1-2; TRBD1 might be the D (5 bases). Germline V gives CDR1 MGHRA, CDR2 YSYEKL. Trimming took 5 bases from V and 4 from J, leaving 14 bases between them. The CDR3 spans 14 residues. In nucleotides, the CDR3 is TGCGCCAGCAGCGAACAGGCCGGGTTCTATGGCTACACCTTC. This sequence encodes CASSEQAGFYGYTF.

In this sample, this clone turned up once. The chain couples TRBV4-1 to TRBJ1-2; maybe TRBD1 (6 bases). Germline V gene lookup returns CDR1 MGHRA and CDR2 YSYEKL. V shed 6 bases and J shed 4 bases, with 15 bases lying between them. This CDR3 spans 14 amino acids. The CDR3 DNA reads TGCGCCAGCAGTAGCCCCGGACAGCGCTATGGCTACACCTTC. Translation: CASSSPGQRYGYTF.

This rearrangement joins TRBV23-1 to TRBJ2-7; TRBD1 is a possible D gene (6 bases). TRBV23-1 is labeled an ORF, and its function is uncertain. There are 15 residues in the CDR3. V shed 8 bases and J shed 2 bases, with 19 bases lying between them. CDR3 DNA sequence: TGCGCCAGCGGATACGTACAGGGCCGCCCCTACGAGCAGTACTTC. This codes for CASGYVQGRPYEQYF.

The rearrangement links TRBV4-2 to TRBJ1-2; TRBD1 aligns across 9 bases. CDR3 length: 16 amino acids. V gave up 2 bases and J gave up 8 bases; unmatched junction bases: 12. CDR1 LGHNA and CDR2 YNFKEQ come from the germline V gene. DNA of the CDR3: TGTGCCAGCAGCCAATGGGGGCCGGGACAGGGTAAGGGCTACACCTTC. This codes for CASSQWGPGQGKGYTF.

The table lists this clone with a count of one. This chain joins TRBV6-1 and TRBJ1-5, with D hard to call. CDR3 length equals 13 residues. Germline CDR1 reads MNHNS; CDR2 reads SASEGT. V lost 7 bases and J lost 2, with 9 bases in between. CDR3 region: CASMVTGNQPQHF. CDR3 in DNA: TGTGCCAGCATGGTCACGGGCAATCAGCCCCAGCATTTT.

The V gene is TRBV2, the J gene TRBJ2-1; the D gene is possibly TRBD2 (6 bases). This CDR3 contains 14 residues. V was pared by 7 bases and J by 7 bases, with 17 bases between. Per the germline V gene, CDR1 is SNHLY and CDR2 is FYNNEI. CDR3 residues: CASKKEEGRNEQFF. CDR3 sequence (DNA): TGTGCCAGCAAGAAAGAGGAGGGAAGGAATGAGCAGTTCTTC.

V usage is TRBV28 and J usage is TRBJ1-2; D ambiguous. CDR1 and CDR2 from the germline V gene are MDHEN and SYDVKM. Trimming left V 4 bases short and J 5 bases short, with 14 bases between. CDR3 size: 14 residues. The CDR3 bases are TGTGCCAGCAGTTCCAACATGATTTCATATGGCTACACCTTC. Translation gives CASSSNMISYGYTF.

The V and J genes are TRBV5-1 and TRBJ1-5, with 7 positions matching TRBD1. V shed 4 bases, J shed 2 bases, and the junction held 3 bases outside the gene matches. There are 14 residues in the CDR3. Per germline, CDR1 SGHRS and CDR2 YFSETQ. The CDR3 loop reads CASSITGGNQPQHF. The CDR3 bases are TGCGCCAGCAGCATAACAGGGGGCAATCAGCCCCAGCATTTT.

The V call is TRBV28, the J call TRBJ1-6; the D gene is possibly TRBD1 (6 bases). The V end was cut by 5 bases, the J end by 6 bases, with 14 bases between. The CDR3 has 15 amino acids. Germline lookup yields CDR1 MDHEN and CDR2 SYDVKM. The CDR3 sequence is CASSPQGKTNSPLHF. The CDR3 bases are TGTGCCAGCAGTCCTCAGGGGAAGACTAATTCACCCCTCCACTTT.

V gene TRBV29-1 combines with J gene TRBJ2-1; 13 bases map to TRBD2. The J segment lost 4 bases and the V segment lost 0 bases, leaving 9 bases of the junction unmatched. Looked up from germline, CDR1 is SQVTM and CDR2 is ANQGSEA. The CDR3 runs 18 residues. The CDR3 region is CSVEETSGGARRYNEQFF. The DNA for the CDR3 is TGCAGCGTTGAAGAAACTAGCGGGGGGGCACGTAGGTACAATGAGCAGTTCTTC.

The V gene is TRBV7-8, the J gene TRBJ1-5, with D maybe TRBD1 (6 bases). CDR1 is SGHVS, CDR2 FQNEAQ, per germline. The CDR3 covers 16 residues. V lost 5 bases to trimming and J lost 0 bases, with 14 bases between them. CDR3 protein: CASSLRDTFSNQPQHF. The CDR3 bases are TGTGCCAGCAGCCTCCGGGACACCTTTAGCAATCAGCCCCAGCATTTT.

This sequence joins TRBV6-5 and TRBJ1-6; weak D call: TRBD1 (6 bases). Trimming removed 6 bases from V and 10 bases from J, with 19 bases in between. Germline CDR1 is MNHEY and CDR2 is SVGAGI. CDR3 size: 15 residues. CDR3 DNA: TGTGCCAGCAGCGAAACGGACAGCCCCACCTCACCCCTCCACTTT. This translates into CASSETDSPTSPLHF.